This TCR beta chain originates from a study of blood T cell repertoires in COVID-19. Background on the study: Both acute and convalescent COVID-19 samples were obtained from the United States, Italy and Spain. PBMCs, B-cell-depleted T cells, or T cells provided the cDNA or gDNA that made up the material.

V gave up 6 bases and J gave up 3 bases, with 10 bases separating them. This CDR3 comprises 13 residues. This clone was detected only once. In the authors' workflow: Estimated nucleated cell counts came from reference gene primer amplification. Sequencing used immunoSEQ multiplex PCR; TCRdb keeps in-frame clones, though not all of them. D and trimming were read from the DNA, whereas the V and J calls and clone size are those reported in that table. The sample has about 39,000 clones; around 85% are singletons. The receptor was isolated from a man aged 60 to 69 with acute or convalescent COVID-19. The material sequenced was peripheral blood. The rearrangement joins TRBV12-3 or TRBV12-4 to TRBJ2-3; D is perhaps TRBD2 (7 bases). The CDR3 reads CASRGGHTDTQYF. CDR3 bases: TGTGCCAGCAGGGGGGGGCATACAGATACGCAGTATTTT.